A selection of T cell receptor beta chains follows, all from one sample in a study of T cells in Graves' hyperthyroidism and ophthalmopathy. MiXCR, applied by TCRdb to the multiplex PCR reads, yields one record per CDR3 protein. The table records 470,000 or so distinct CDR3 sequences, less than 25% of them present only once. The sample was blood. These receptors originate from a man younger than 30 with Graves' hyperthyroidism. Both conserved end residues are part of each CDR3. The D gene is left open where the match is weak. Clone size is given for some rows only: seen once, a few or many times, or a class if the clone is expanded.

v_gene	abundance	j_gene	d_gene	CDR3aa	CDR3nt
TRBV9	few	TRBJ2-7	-	CASSVGRTPYEQYF	TGTGCCAGCAGCGTAGGGCGAACCCCCTACGAGCAGTACTTC
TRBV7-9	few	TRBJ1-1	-	CASSFHLTEAFF	TGTGCCAGCAGCTTTCACCTCACTGAAGCTTTCTTT
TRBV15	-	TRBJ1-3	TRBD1	CATSRGGGDRGRNTIYF	TGTGCCACCAGCAGAGGAGGAGGGGACAGGGGGCGAAACACCATATATTTT
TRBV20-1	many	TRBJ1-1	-	CSAGDGSYTEAFF	TGCAGTGCCGGGGACGGCTCCTACACTGAAGCTTTCTTT
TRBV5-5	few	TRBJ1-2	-	CASSPHTGNYGYTF	TGTGCCAGCAGCCCACATACAGGGAACTATGGCTACACCTTC
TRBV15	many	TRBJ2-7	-	CATSTSTHTNYEQYF	TGTGCCACCAGCACCTCCACCCACACCAACTACGAGCAGTACTTC
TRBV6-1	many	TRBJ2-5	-	CASSDTEETQYF	TGTGCCAGCAGTGACACTGAAGAGACCCAGTACTTC
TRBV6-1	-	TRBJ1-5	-	CASSAGEDQPQHF	TGTGCCAGCTCGGCAGGGGAGGATCAGCCCCAGCATTTT
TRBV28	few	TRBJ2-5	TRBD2	CASSPGTSGGTQETQYF	TGTGCCAGCAGTCCAGGGACTAGCGGGGGGACCCAAGAGACCCAGTACTTC
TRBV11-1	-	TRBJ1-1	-	CASSLYRGRGTDTEAFF	TGTGCCAGCAGCTTATATAGGGGTAGGGGTACGGACACTGAAGCTTTCTTT
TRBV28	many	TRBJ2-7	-	CASSPPAVSYEQYF	TGTGCCAGCAGTCCCCCGGCGGTTTCCTACGAGCAGTACTTC
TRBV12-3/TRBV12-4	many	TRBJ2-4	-	CASSRSQSENIQYF	TGTGCCAGCAGTCGGTCCCAATCGGAAAACATTCAGTACTTC
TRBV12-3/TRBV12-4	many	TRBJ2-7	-	CASSFQGTPYEQYF	TGTGCCAGCAGTTTCCAGGGCACCCCCTACGAGCAGTACTTC
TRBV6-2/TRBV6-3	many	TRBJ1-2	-	CASNQGPYGYTF	TGTGCCAGCAACCAGGGGCCCTATGGCTACACCTTC
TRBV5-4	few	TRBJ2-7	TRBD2	CASSLFAGGYYEQYF	TGTGCCAGCAGCTTGTTTGCGGGGGGGTACTACGAGCAGTACTTC
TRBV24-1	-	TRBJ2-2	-	CATSEFDVLPNTGELFF	TGTGCCACCAGTGAGTTTGACGTCCTACCGAACACCGGGGAGCTGTTTTTT